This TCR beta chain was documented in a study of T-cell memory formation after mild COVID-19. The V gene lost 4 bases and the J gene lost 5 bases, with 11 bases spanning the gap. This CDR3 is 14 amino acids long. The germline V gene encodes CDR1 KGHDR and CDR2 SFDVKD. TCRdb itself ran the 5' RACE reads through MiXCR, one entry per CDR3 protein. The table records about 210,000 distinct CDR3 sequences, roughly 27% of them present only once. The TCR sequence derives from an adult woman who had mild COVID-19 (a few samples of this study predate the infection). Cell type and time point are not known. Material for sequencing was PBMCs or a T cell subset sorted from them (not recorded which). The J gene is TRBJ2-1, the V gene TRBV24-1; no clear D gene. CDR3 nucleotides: TGTGCCACCAGTGACCCGCGAACAGACAATGAGCAGTTCTTC. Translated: CATSDPRTDNEQFF.